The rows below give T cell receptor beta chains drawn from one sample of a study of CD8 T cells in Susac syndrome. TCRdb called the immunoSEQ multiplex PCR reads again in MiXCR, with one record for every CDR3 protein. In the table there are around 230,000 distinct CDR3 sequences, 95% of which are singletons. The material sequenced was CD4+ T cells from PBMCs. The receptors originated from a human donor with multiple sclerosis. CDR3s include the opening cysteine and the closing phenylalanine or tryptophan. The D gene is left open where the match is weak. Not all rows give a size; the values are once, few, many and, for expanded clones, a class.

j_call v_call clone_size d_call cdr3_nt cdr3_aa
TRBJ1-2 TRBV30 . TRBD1 TGTGCCTGGATCGTAAAGGGGGCAGGTGGCTACACCTTC CAWIVKGAGGYTF
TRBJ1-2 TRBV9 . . TGTGCCAGCAGCCCATACTCCTTCGGGTCTGGCTACACCTTC CASSPYSFGSGYTF
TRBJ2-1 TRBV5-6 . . TGTGCCAGCAGCAGGGAGTATGAGCAGTTCTTC CASSREYEQFF
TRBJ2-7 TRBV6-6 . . TGTGCTGGGGGGCGGGACTCCTACGAGCAGTACTTC CAGGRDSYEQYF
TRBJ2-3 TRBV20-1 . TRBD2 TGCAGTGTCCCACGGGCGGGAGGAGATACGCAGTATTTT CSVPRAGGDTQYF
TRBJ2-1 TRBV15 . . TGTGCCACCAGCAGAGATCTCATTGGGGATGAGCAGTTCTTC CATSRDLIGDEQFF
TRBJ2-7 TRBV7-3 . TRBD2 TGTGCCAGCAGCTTGCTAGCGGTGGGCTCCTACGAGCAGTACTTC CASSLLAVGSYEQYF
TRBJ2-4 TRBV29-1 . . TGCAGCGTTGAAGTCGTAGCCAAAAACATTCAGTACTTC CSVEVVAKNIQYF
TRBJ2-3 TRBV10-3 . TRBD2 TGTGCCATCAGTGATAGCGGGCACACAGATACGCAGTATTTT CAISDSGHTDTQYF
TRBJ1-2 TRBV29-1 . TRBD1 TGCAGCGTTGGCCCCGGACAGGGGGTTGGCTACACCTTC CSVGPGQGVGYTF
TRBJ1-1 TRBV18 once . TGTGCCAGCTCACCGTCGGACAGTCTGAACACTGAAGCTTTCTTT CASSPSDSLNTEAFF
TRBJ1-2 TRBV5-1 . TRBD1 TGCGCCAGCAGCTCGGGACAGGCGACGGGCTATGGCTACACCTTC CASSSGQATGYGYTF
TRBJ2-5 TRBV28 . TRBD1 TGTGCCAGCAGCCCTACCGGGACAGGGTTATCGACCCAGTACTTC CASSPTGTGLSTQYF
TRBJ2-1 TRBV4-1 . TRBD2 TGCGCCAGCAGCCCCTCGGGGACTAGCGGGATTCTAAACAATGAGCAGTTCTTC CASSPSGTSGILNNEQFF
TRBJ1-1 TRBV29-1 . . TGCAGCGTTGGAAGGATTTTGAACACTGAAGCTTTCTTT CSVGRILNTEAFF
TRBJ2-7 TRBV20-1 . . TGCAGTGCTAGAGATATCCGAAAGGTCTACGAGCAGTACTTC CSARDIRKVYEQYF
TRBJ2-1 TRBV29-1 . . TGCAGCGTTCCGGGACTGGGATACAATGAGCAGTTCTTC CSVPGLGYNEQFF
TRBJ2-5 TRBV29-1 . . TGCAGCGTTGAAAGACTGGGAGAGACCCAGTACTTC CSVERLGETQYF
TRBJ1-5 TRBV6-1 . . TGTGCCAGCAGTGAAGCCCCGACCTTCAATCAGCCCCAGCATTTT CASSEAPTFNQPQHF
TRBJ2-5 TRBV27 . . TGTGCCAGCAGTGGGACGGTTGACGGTTGGGAAGAGACCCAGTACTTC CASSGTVDGWEETQYF
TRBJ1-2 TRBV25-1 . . TGTGCCAGCAGTGATCACGGGATTAACTATGGCTACACCTTC CASSDHGINYGYTF
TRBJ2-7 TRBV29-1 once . TGCAGCGTCCCCCGGGACCTAGGGCTACACGAGCAGTACTTC CSVPRDLGLHEQYF
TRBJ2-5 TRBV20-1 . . TGCAGTGCGGCACGCCCGGGACAAGAGACCCAGTACTTC CSAARPGQETQYF
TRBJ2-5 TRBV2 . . TGTGCCAGCAGTGAGAGCAGAATCGGGACCCAGTACTTC CASSESRIGTQYF
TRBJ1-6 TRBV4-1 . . TGCGCCAGCAGCCAAGAGCCCTCGGGGAGGGGTAATTCACCCCTCCACTTT CASSQEPSGRGNSPLHF
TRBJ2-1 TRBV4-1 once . TGCGCCAGCAGCCACCCGCCCCTCGGTGCGTTGATGGGAAATGAGCAGTTCTTC CASSHPPLGALMGNEQFF
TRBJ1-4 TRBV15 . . TGTGCCACCAGCAGAGAGGGAGGGCGCGGTGAAAAACTGTTTTTT CATSREGGRGEKLFF
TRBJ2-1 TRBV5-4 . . TGTGCCAGCAGCTTGGATGCCTCTGAGCAGTTCTTC CASSLDASEQFF
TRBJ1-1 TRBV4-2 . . TGTGCCAGCAGCCCGAACGACAGACCGAACACTGAAGCTTTCTTT CASSPNDRPNTEAFF
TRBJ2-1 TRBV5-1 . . TGCGCCAGCAGCCTGCCGGGACGACTTCCAAGCTCCTACAATGAGCAGTTCTTC CASSLPGRLPSSYNEQFF
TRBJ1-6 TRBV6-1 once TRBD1 TGTGCCAGCAGCACCAGAGACAGGGGGGGCAATTCACCCCTCCACTTT CASSTRDRGGNSPLHF
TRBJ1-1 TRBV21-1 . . TGTGCCAGCAGCAAACCCCGGGAAATCAAGAACACTGAAGCTTTCTTT CASSKPREIKNTEAFF
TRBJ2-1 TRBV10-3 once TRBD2 TGTGCCATCAGAACCGGGACTAGCGGAAACAATGAGCAGTTCTTC CAIRTGTSGNNEQFF
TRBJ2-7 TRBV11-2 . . TGTGCCAGCAGCTACCCCTCAACGGGGCACTACGAGCAGTACTTC CASSYPSTGHYEQYF
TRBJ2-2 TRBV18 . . TGTGCCAGCTCACCACCGTCAGGAGTTAACACCGGGGAGCTGTTTTTT CASSPPSGVNTGELFF
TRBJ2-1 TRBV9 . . TGTGCCAGCAGCGTAGGTATCACGAGCTCCTACAATGAGCAGTTCTTC CASSVGITSSYNEQFF
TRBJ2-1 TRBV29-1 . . TGCAGCGCCGCGCGAGCCGACAATGAGCAGTTCTTC CSAARADNEQFF
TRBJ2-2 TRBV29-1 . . TGCAGCGTTGCAGAGACAGGGAACACCGGGGAGCTGTTTTTT CSVAETGNTGELFF
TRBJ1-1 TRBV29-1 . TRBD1 TGCAGCGTGGGGACAGGGGAGGGTGCTGAAGCTTTCTTT CSVGTGEGAEAFF
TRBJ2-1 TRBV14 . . TGTGCCAGCAGCCAAATTTTCCCCAGTGAGCAGTTCTTC CASSQIFPSEQFF
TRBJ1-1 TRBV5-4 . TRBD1 TGTGCCAGCAGCGATCCGGGACAGGGTTATGCTTTCTTT CASSDPGQGYAFF
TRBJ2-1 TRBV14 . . TGTGCCAGCAGCCAAGGGCTAGCGCGCTACAATGAGCAGTTCTTC CASSQGLARYNEQFF
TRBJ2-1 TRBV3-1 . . TGTGCCAGCAGCCAAGGCTCGCGCTCCTACAATGAGCAGTTCTTC CASSQGSRSYNEQFF
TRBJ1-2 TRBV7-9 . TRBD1 TGTGCCAGCAGCCAACCGGGGGGACAGGGGATTTCGGGCTACACCTTC CASSQPGGQGISGYTF
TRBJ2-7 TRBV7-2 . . TGTGCCAGCAGCTTAGATGTGACTACCCTCGGAGAGCAGTACTTC CASSLDVTTLGEQYF
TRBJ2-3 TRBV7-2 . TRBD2 TGTGCCAGCAGTTCTAGCGGGCGCACAGATACGCAGTATTTT CASSSSGRTDTQYF
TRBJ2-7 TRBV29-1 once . TGCAGCGTTTCGCTGGAGAGGAGCGAGCAGTACTTC CSVSLERSEQYF
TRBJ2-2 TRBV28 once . TGTGCCACCTTCGGGCGGAACACCGGGGAGCTGTTTTTT CATFGRNTGELFF
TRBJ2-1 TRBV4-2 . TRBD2 TGTGCCAGCAGCCAAGATAGCGGACTAGCGGGAGCTGAGCAGTTCTTC CASSQDSGLAGAEQFF
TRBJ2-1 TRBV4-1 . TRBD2 TGCGCCAGCAGCCAAGTGTCGACTAGCGGAGCAATCTTC CASSQVSTSGAIF
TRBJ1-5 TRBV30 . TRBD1 TGTGCCGGGGACAGGGATAATCAGCCCCAGCATTTT CAGDRDNQPQHF